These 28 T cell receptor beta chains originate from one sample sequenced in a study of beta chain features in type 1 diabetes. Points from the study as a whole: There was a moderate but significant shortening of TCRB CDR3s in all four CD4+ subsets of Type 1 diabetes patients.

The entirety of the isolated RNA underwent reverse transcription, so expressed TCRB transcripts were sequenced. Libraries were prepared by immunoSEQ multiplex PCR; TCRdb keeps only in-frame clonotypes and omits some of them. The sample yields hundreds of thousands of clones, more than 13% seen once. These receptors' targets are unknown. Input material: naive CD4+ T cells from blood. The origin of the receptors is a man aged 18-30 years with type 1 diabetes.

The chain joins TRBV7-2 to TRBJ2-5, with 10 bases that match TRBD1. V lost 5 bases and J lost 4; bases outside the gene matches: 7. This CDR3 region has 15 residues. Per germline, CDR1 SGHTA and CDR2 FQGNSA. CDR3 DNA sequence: TGTGCCAGCAGCACAAGACAGGGGGCCCGAGAGACCCAGTACTTC. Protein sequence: CASSTRQGARETQYF.

CDR3 residues: CASSPGGPKRNEQFF. In DNA form, the CDR3 reads TGTGCCAGCTCACCGGGTGGACCGAAGAGAAATGAGCAGTTCTTC. The chain carries TRBV18 and TRBJ2-1; D is unresolved. The CDR3 is 15 residues long. The V and J ends lost 3 bases and 7 bases respectively, with 16 bases between them. Germline CDR1 and CDR2: KGHSH and LQKENI.

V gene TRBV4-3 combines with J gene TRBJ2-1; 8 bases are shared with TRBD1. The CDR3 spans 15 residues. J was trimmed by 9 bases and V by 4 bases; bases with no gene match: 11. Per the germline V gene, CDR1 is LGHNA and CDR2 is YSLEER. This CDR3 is CASSPDRESRGEQFF. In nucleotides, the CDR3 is TGCGCCAGCAGCCCGGACAGGGAATCGAGGGGTGAGCAGTTCTTC.

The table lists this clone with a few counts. The CDR3 here is CASSYFWTLSTGELFF. CDR3 nucleotide sequence: TGTGCCAGCAGTTACTTTTGGACCCTGAGTACCGGGGAGCTGTTTTTT. This chain connects TRBV6-5 to TRBJ2-2; no clear D. Germline-derived CDR1 and CDR2 are MNHEY and SVGAGI. V lost 1 base, J lost 5 bases, and 14 bases lay in between. This CDR3 region has 16 residues.

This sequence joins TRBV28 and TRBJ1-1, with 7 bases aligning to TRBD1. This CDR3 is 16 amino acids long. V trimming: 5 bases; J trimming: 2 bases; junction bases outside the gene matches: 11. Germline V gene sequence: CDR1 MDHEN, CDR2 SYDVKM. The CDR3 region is CASSKMPGTANTEAFF. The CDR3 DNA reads TGTGCCAGCAGTAAAATGCCCGGGACAGCTAACACTGAAGCTTTCTTT.

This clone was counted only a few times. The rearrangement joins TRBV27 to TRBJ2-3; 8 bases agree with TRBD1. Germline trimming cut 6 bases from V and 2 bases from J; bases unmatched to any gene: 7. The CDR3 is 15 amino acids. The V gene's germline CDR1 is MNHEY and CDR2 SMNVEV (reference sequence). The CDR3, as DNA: TGTGCCAGCAGAAATCGACAGGGGCCCACAGATACGCAGTATTTT. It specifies CASRNRQGPTDTQYF.

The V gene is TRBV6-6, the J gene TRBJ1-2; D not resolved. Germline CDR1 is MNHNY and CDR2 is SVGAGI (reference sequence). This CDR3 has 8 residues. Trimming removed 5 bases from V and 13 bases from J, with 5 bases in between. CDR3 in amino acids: CASSTSTF. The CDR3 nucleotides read TGTGCCAGCAGTACCTCCACCTTC.

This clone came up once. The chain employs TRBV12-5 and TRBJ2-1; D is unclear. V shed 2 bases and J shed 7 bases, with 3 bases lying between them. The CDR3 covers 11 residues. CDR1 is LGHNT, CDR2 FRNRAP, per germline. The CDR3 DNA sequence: TGTGCTAGTGGTTTGAGAAATGAGCAGTTCTTC. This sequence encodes CASGLRNEQFF.

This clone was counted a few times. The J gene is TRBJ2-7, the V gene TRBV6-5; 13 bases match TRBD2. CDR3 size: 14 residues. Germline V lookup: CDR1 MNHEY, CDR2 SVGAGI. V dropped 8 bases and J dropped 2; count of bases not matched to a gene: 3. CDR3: CASATSGGAYEQYF. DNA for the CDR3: TGTGCCAGCGCTACTAGCGGGGGGGCCTACGAGCAGTACTTC.

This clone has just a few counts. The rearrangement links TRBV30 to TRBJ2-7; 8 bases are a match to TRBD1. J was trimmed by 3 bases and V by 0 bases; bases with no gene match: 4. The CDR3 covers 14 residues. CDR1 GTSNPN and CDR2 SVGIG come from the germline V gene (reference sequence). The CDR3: CAWSVVTGDYEQYF. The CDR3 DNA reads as TGTGCCTGGAGTGTAGTGACAGGGGACTACGAGCAGTACTTC. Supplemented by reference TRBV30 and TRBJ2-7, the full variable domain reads SQTIHQWPATLVQPVGSPLSLECTVEGTSNPNLYWYRQAAGRGLQLLFYSVGIGQISSEVPQNLSASRPQDRQFILSSKKLLLSDSGFYLCAWSVVTGDYEQYFGPGTRLTVT.

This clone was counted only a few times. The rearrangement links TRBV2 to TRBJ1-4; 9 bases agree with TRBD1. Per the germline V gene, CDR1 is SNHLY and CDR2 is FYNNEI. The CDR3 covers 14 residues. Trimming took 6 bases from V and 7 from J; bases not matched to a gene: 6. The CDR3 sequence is CASSLQGAGEKLFF. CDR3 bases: TGTGCCAGCAGCCTACAGGGGGCGGGTGAAAAACTGTTTTTT.

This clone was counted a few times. The CDR3 loop is CAWNVQSGEQYF. CDR3 bases: TGTGCCTGGAACGTACAATCTGGTGAGCAGTACTTC. The chain joins TRBV30 to TRBJ2-7; no definite D call. CDR1 is GTSNPN and CDR2 is SVGIG in the germline V gene (reference sequence). The CDR3 length is 12 residues. V was pared by 4 bases and J by 7 bases, with 14 bases between.

CDR3 in DNA: TGCAGTGCTAGCGTGGCGGACGAGCAGTACTTC. The encoded protein is CSASVADEQYF. This rearrangement joins TRBV20-1 to TRBJ2-7; the D is unclear. The CDR3 length is 11 residues. Germline lookup yields CDR1 DFQATT and CDR2 SNEGSKA (reference sequence). The V end lost 3 bases, the J end lost 5 bases, and 8 bases lay between the germline ends.

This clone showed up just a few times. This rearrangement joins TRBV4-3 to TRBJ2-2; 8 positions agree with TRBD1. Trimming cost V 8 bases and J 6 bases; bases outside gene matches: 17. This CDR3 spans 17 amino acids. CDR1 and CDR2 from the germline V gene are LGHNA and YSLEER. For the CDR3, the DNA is TGCGCCAGCTCCCGGCAAGGGACAGGCGGCAGAGCCGGGGAGCTGTTTTTT. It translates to CASSRQGTGGRAGELFF.

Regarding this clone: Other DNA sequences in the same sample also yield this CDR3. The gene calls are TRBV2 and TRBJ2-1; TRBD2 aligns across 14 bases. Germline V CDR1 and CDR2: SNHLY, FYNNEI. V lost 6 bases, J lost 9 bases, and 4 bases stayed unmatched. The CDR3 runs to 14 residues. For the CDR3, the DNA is TGTGCCAGCAGGGGACTAGCGGGAGTTGTTGAGCAGTTCTTC. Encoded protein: CASRGLAGVVEQFF.

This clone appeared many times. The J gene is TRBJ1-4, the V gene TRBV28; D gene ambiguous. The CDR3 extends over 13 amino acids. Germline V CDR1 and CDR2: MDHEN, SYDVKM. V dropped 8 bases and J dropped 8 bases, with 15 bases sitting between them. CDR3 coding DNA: TGTGCCAGCCTCCCGGCCGCTAGGGAAAAACTGTTTTTT. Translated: CASLPAAREKLFF.

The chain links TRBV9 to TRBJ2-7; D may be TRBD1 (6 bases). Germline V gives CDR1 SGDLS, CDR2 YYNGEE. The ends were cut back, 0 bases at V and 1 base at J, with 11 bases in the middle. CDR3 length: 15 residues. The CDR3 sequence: CASSVGPGDSYEQYF. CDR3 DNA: TGTGCCAGCAGCGTAGGGCCAGGGGATTCCTACGAGCAGTACTTC.

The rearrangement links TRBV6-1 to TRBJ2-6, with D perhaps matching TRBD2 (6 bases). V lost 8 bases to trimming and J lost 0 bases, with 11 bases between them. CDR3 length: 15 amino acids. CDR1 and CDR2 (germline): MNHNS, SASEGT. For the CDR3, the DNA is TGTGCCAGCTGTAGCGGTTCCTCTGGGGCCAACGTCCTGACTTTC. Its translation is CASCSGSSGANVLTF.

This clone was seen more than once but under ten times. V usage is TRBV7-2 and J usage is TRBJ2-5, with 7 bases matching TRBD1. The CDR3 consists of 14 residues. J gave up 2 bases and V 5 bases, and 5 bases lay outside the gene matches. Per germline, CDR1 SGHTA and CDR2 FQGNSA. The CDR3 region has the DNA TGTGCCAGCAGCCCCGACAGGGCACAAGAGACCCAGTACTTC. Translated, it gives CASSPDRAQETQYF.

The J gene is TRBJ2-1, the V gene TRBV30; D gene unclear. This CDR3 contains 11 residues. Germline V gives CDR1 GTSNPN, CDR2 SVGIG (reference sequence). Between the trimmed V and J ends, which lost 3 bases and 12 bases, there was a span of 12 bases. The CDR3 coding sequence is TGTGCCTGGAGGCGGCTAGTCGGGCAGTTCTTC. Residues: CAWRRLVGQFF.

Written as DNA, the CDR3 is TGTGCCAGCAGTTCGGGACAGTTGACTAACTATGGCTACACCTTC. It codes for CASSSGQLTNYGYTF. The chain combines TRBV28 with TRBJ1-2, with 7 nucleotides matching TRBD1. Trimming at V came to 4 bases and at J to 0 bases, leaving 5 bases not matched to a gene. The length of the CDR3 is 15 residues. The germline gives CDR1 MDHEN, CDR2 SYDVKM.

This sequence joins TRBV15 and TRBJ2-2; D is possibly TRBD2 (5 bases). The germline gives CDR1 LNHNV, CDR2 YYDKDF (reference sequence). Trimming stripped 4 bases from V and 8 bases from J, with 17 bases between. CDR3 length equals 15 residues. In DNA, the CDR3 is TGTGCCACCAGCACCCCGGACGGGGTGGTGGGGGAGCTGTTTTTT. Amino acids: CATSTPDGVVGELFF.

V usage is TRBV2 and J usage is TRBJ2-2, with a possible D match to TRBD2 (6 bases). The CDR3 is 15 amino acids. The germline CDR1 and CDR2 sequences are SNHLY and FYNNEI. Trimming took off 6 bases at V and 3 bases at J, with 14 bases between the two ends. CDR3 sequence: CASSQRAGYTGELFF. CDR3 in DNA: TGTGCCAGCAGCCAGAGGGCGGGGTACACCGGGGAGCTGTTTTTT. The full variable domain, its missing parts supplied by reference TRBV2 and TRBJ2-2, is EPEVTQTPSHQVTQMGQEVILRCVPISNHLYFYWYRQILGQKVEFLVSFYNNEISEKSEIFDDQFSVERPDGSNFTLKIRSTKLEDSAMYFCASSQRAGYTGELFFGEGSRLTVL.

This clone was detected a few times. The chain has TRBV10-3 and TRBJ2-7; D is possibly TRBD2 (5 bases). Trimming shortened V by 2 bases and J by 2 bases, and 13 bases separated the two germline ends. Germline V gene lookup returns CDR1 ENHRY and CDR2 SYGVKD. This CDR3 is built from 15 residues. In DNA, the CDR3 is TGTGCCATCAGTGAGAAGGATAAGGGAGCCTACGAGCAGTACTTC. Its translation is CAISEKDKGAYEQYF.

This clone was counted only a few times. CDR3 loop: CASRVSGANVLTF. The CDR3 nucleotides are TGTGCCAGCAGGGTCTCTGGGGCCAACGTCCTGACTTTC. This chain links TRBV27 with TRBJ2-6; D unresolved. The length of the CDR3 is 13 residues. CDR1 is MNHEY and CDR2 is SMNVEV in the germline V gene (reference sequence). The V gene lost 6 bases and the J gene lost 0 bases, with 3 bases spanning the gap.

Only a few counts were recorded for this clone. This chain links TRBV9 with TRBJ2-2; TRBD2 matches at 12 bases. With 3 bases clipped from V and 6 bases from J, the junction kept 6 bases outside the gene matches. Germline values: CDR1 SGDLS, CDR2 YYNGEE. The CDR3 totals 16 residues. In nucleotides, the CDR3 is TGTGCCAGCAGCGCTTCTAGCGGGAGGGGTGCCGGGGAGCTGTTTTTT. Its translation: CASSASSGRGAGELFF. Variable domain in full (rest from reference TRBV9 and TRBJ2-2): DSGVTQTPKHLITATGQRVTLRCSPRSGDLSVYWYQQSLDQGLQFLIQYYNGEERAKGNILERFSAQQFPDLHSELNLSSLELGDSALYFCASSASSGRGAGELFFGEGSRLTVL.

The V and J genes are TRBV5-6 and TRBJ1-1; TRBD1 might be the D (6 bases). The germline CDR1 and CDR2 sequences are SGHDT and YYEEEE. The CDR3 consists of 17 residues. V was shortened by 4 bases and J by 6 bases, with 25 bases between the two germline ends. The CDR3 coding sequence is TGTGCCAGCAGCGTGGTCGGACAGAATACCTTTGGGTCTGAAGCTTTCTTT. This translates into CASSVVGQNTFGSEAFF. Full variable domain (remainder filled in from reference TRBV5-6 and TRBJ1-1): DAGVTQSPTHLIKTRGQQVTLRCSPKSGHDTVSWYQQALGQGPQFIFQYYEEEERQRGNFPDRFSGHQFPNYSSELNVNALLLGDSALYLCASSVVGQNTFGSEAFFGQGTRLTVV.

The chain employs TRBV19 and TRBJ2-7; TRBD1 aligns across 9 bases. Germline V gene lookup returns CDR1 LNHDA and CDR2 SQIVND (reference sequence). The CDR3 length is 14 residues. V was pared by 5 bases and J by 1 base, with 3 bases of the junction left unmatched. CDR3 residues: CASSSGTGSYEQYF. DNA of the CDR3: TGTGCCAGTAGTTCCGGGACAGGGTCCTACGAGCAGTACTTC.